This TCR beta chain was sequenced in a study of T cell responses to AZD1222 COVID-19 vaccine. Whole-study context: Timing groups of about 4 and about 12 weeks for second doses were pooled.

Some clones are missing from TCRdb's copy, which holds only in-frame ones; the method was immunoSEQ multiplex PCR. The table includes approximately 100,000 clones, more than 75% detected once. Germline loops: CDR1 MDHEN, CDR2 SYDVKM. V dropped 5 bases and J dropped 1 base, with 8 bases sitting between them. The CDR3 extends over 13 amino acids. The chain recombines TRBV28 with TRBJ1-1; no firm D call. The TCR originated in an adult in good health. Material: peripheral blood, obtained on day 0 of AZD1222 vaccination. The CDR3 is CASSRPQNTEAFF. The DNA for the CDR3 is TGTGCCAGCAGTCGACCGCAGAACACTGAAGCTTTCTTT.